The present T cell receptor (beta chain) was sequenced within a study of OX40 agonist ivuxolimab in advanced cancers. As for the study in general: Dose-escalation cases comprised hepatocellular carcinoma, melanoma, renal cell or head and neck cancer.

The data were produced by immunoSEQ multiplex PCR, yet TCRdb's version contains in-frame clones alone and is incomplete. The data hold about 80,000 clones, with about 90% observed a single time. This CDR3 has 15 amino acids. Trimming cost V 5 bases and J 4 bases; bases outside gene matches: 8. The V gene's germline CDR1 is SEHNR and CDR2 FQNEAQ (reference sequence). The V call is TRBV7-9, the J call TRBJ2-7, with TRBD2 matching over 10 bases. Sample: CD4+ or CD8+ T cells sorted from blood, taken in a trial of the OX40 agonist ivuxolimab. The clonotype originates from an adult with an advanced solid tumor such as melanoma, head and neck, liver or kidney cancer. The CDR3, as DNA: TGTGCCAGCAGCCCTATTGGACTAGCGGCATACGAGCAGTACTTC. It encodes CASSPIGLAAYEQYF.